This TCR beta chain emerged from a study of shared clonotypes between healthy human individuals. Study as a whole: Every donor yielded three CD4 naive, three CD4 memory, two CD8 naive and one CD8 memory plate.

This clone has only a few counts. The antigen remains undetermined. The study, taken as a whole, reports: Generation probability values for non-shared clonotypes were lower than those for clonotypes shared by all four donors.

Clones were sequenced by immunoSEQ multiplex PCR, and TCRdb holds only the in-frame ones, with some missing. Altogether around 1.1 million clones are present, 60% to 80% being singletons, with the ten largest covering roughly 0.9%. The length of the CDR3 is 13 residues. The V and J ends lost 3 bases and 1 base respectively, with 9 bases between them. Germline CDR1 and CDR2: SQVTM and ANQGSEA. This TCR came from a man aged 18 to 30 in good health. Some clones in this sample may be carry-over from other donors' samples. V gene TRBV29-1 combines with J gene TRBJ1-1; no firm D call. Material for sequencing was memory CD4+ T cells from PBMCs. Subset noted: CD45RA-negative fraction. CDR3 sequence: CSVDNSWNTEAFF. CDR3 in DNA: TGCAGCGTTGATAATTCTTGGAACACTGAAGCTTTCTTT.